This is a list of T cell receptor beta chains from one sample in a study of cytomegalovirus exposure and HLA in healthy donors. Repertoires were generated with immunoSEQ multiplex PCR, while TCRdb's copy carries only in-frame clones and drops some. The repertoire holds about 180,000 clones, with more than 70% as singletons. The sequenced sample consisted of PBMCs. The receptors were sampled from a girl between 5 and 17 years old in good health and CMV-seropositive. The CDR3 runs from the conserved cysteine through the conserved F or W. Each record gives: J gene, CDR3 length, D gene, clone size, V gene, CDR3 protein, CDR3 DNA. A D gene is named only where the DNA matches it firmly. Size is omitted from some rows. Given values are once, few, many or a class for expanded clones.

TRBJ2-5 13 TRBD2 NA TRBV11-2 CASSETSAETQYF TGTGCCAGCAGCGAAACTAGCGCTGAGACCCAGTACTTC
TRBJ2-7 13 NA NA TRBV30 CAWSSGVSYEQYF TGTGCCTGGAGTTCTGGAGTCTCCTACGAGCAGTACTTC
TRBJ2-5 16 TRBD2 once TRBV13 CASSSSNGLGRSTQYF TGTGCCAGCAGCTCTTCAAACGGACTAGGACGCTCGACCCAGTACTTC
TRBJ2-7 18 TRBD2 NA TRBV7-6 CASSLGRSRTSGRYEQYF TGTGCCAGCAGCTTAGGGCGAAGCCGGACTAGCGGGCGTTACGAGCAGTACTTC
TRBJ1-1 16 NA NA TRBV6-6 CASSHPGQGTGTEAFF TGTGCCAGCAGTCACCCCGGGCAGGGGACGGGCACTGAAGCTTTCTTT
TRBJ1-1 14 NA NA TRBV21-1 CASITTGKGAEAFF TGTGCCAGTATAACGACAGGGAAGGGCGCTGAAGCTTTCTTT
TRBJ2-3 15 NA NA TRBV7-9 CASSLNRWASDTQYF TGTGCCAGCAGCTTAAATCGGTGGGCCAGCGATACGCAGTATTTT
TRBJ2-7 12 NA NA TRBV30 CAWNIAGYEQYF TGTGCCTGGAATATCGCGGGGTACGAGCAGTACTTC
TRBJ2-5 15 TRBD2 NA TRBV19 CASSRASGRQETQYF TGTGCCAGTAGTCGGGCTAGCGGGAGGCAAGAGACCCAGTACTTC
TRBJ2-7 11 NA NA TRBV25-1 CASSGSYEQYF TGTGCCAGCTCCGGGTCCTACGAGCAGTACTTC
TRBJ2-4 19 TRBD1 NA TRBV4-1 CASSQEGTGELLAKNIQYF TGCGCCAGCAGCCAAGAAGGGACAGGGGAACTACTAGCCAAAAACATTCAGTACTTC
TRBJ2-1 12 NA NA TRBV5-4 CASSGPLAEAFF TGTGCCAGCAGCGGCCCGCTGGCGGAGGCGTTCTTC
TRBJ2-2 16 TRBD2 NA TRBV7-8 CASSLRLAVNTGELFF TGTGCCAGCAGCTTACGACTAGCGGTTAACACCGGGGAGCTGTTTTTT
TRBJ2-3 15 NA NA TRBV6-6 CASSSYTASTDTQYF TGTGCCAGCAGTTCTTACACCGCTAGCACAGATACGCAGTATTTT
TRBJ1-5 14 NA NA TRBV6-4 CASSDLGGSGPQHF TGTGCCAGCAGTGATTTGGGGGGGTCGGGGCCCCAGCATTTT
TRBJ1-2 14 TRBD1 NA TRBV15 CATSTDRVNYGYTF TGTGCCACCAGCACAGACAGGGTGAACTATGGCTACACCTTC
TRBJ2-2 13 TRBD1 NA TRBV7-6 CASSGTGTGELFF TGTGCCAGTTCCGGGACAGGGACCGGGGAGCTGTTTTTT
TRBJ1-5 15 TRBD1 NA TRBV30 CAWSMGQGGNQPQHF TGTGCCTGGAGTATGGGACAGGGAGGAAATCAGCCCCAGCATTTT
TRBJ2-7 14 TRBD1 few TRBV5-4 CASSRTGDVGEQYF TGTGCCAGCAGCCGGACAGGGGATGTAGGAGAGCAGTACTTC
TRBJ2-3 14 TRBD2 few TRBV30 CAWSVSGSTDTQYF TGTGCCTGGAGTGTTAGCGGGAGTACAGATACGCAGTATTTT
TRBJ2-6 18 TRBD2 NA TRBV11-2 CASQGWREGLIGANVLTF TGTGCCAGCCAAGGGTGGCGGGAGGGCCTAATTGGGGCCAACGTCCTGACTTTC
TRBJ1-5 14 NA NA TRBV19 CASSIQGGSEPQHF TGTGCCAGTAGTATACAGGGAGGTAGCGAGCCCCAGCATTTT
TRBJ2-7 17 NA once TRBV1 CTSSQGLVSGVAYEQYF TGCACCAGCAGCCAAGGTCTAGTAAGCGGGGTAGCCTACGAGCAGTACTTC